This record looks at one TCR beta chain sequence and its context. There is no known antigen for this receptor. One base away there is no much larger clone; base qualities are not given. Genomic DNA was isolated from the sorted cells so that the TCRbeta CDR3 region could be sequenced. TCRbeta CDR3 regions were sequenced using the immunoSEQ Assay. The immuneACCESS repertoire file appears here via TCRdb, limited to in-frame rearrangements. These files lack a portion of the clones; in checked studies, under half of the deficit traces to unresolved V genes, and the cause of the others is not known. This sample lists roughly 100,000 clones; around nine tenths were detected once. Roughly 1.6% of the sample goes to the ten largest clones. The sample comes from a study of OX40 agonist ivuxolimab in advanced cancers. Background on the whole study: Ivuxolimab was a fully human IgG2 agonistic monoclonal antibody targeting the costimulatory receptor OX40 (CD134). Intravenous ivuxolimab was administered to patients every 2 weeks at six dose levels: 0.01, 0.1, 0.3, 1.5, 3 and 10 mg/kg. Among the 50 to 55 dose-escalation patients, about 20 had hepatocellular carcinoma, about 15 melanoma, 9 renal cell carcinoma and 9 head and neck cancer. In the dose-escalation cohort, around four fifths of patients were male, and the mean age was roughly 56 years with a range of roughly 20 to 85. Prior anti-PD-1, anti-PD-L1 or anti-CTLA-4 therapy was permitted, and 40% of dose-escalation patients had received checkpoint inhibitors. Partial responses occurred in three dose-escalation patients: two with cutaneous melanoma and one with hepatocellular carcinoma. The purpose of peripheral TCRbeta sequencing was to test whether ivuxolimab changed TCR sequence diversity and led to clonal T-cell expansion. The paper describes the monotherapy dose-escalation part (N = 52 patients) of the phase I trial of ivuxolimab. General findings and caveats noted by the study authors: Low levels of normalized T-cell clonal expansion were also seen in some patients who did not respond. At doses of 0.1 to 3.0 mg/kg, clonal expansion of both CD4+ and CD8+ T cells in blood was seen between baseline and week 6. In the 0.1-3.0 mg/kg groups, partial responders had among the lowest normalized peripheral clonal expansion, particularly in CD8+ T cells. After ivuxolimab, expanded clones were on average more numerous among CD8+ T cells than among CD4+ T cells. Antigen specificity was not determined for the clonally expanded peripheral T cells.

The trial excluded patients who had a history of autoimmune disease or who were on systemic immunosuppression. Peripheral blood for TCR sequencing was collected from all dose cohorts at baseline, on cycle 4 day 1, and on cycle 7 day 1. Samples were obtained from an open-label, multicenter, first-in-human phase I dose-escalation trial of ivuxolimab. The trial enrolled adults with locally advanced or metastatic head and neck squamous cell, hepatocellular, melanoma or renal cell carcinoma. Before TCR sequencing, CD4+ and CD8+ T cells were separately sorted from peripheral blood. The receptor comes from an adult with an advanced solid tumor such as melanoma, head and neck, liver or kidney cancer. This specimen consisted of CD4+ or CD8+ T cells sorted from blood, obtained in a trial of the OX40 agonist ivuxolimab.

The base sequence is TGTGCCAGCAGCCGCGGCGGACAGATCACTGAAGCTTTCTTT. Its protein product is CASSRGGQITEAFF. Recombination linked TRBV11-1 to TRBJ1-1; the D segment could be TRBD1, given 6 matching bases. Relative to germline, V is 5 bases shorter and J is 4 bases shorter, with 14 bases between their ends. Spanning cysteine to phenylalanine, the CDR3 consists of 14 amino acids. Only CDR3 DNA is held: 42 bases, read in frame from base 1. As encoded in the germline V gene (reference sequence), CDR1 is SGHAT while CDR2 is FQDESV.